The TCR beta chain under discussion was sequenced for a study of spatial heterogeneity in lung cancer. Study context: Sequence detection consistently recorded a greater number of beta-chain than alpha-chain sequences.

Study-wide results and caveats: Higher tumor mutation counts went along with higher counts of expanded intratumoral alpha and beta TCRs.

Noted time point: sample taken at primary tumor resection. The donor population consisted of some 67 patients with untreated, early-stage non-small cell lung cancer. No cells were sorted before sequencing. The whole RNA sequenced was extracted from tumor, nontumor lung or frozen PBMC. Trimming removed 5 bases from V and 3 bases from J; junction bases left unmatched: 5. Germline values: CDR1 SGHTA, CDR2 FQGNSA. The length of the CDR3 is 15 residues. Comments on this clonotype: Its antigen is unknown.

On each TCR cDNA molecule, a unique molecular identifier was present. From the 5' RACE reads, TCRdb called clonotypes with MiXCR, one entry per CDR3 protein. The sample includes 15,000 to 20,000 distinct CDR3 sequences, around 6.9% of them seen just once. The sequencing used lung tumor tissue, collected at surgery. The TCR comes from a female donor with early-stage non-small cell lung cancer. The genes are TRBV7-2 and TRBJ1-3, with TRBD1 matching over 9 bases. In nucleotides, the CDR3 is TGTGCCAGCAGCAGGGGGGACAGGGTTGGAAACACCATATATTTT. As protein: CASSRGDRVGNTIYF.